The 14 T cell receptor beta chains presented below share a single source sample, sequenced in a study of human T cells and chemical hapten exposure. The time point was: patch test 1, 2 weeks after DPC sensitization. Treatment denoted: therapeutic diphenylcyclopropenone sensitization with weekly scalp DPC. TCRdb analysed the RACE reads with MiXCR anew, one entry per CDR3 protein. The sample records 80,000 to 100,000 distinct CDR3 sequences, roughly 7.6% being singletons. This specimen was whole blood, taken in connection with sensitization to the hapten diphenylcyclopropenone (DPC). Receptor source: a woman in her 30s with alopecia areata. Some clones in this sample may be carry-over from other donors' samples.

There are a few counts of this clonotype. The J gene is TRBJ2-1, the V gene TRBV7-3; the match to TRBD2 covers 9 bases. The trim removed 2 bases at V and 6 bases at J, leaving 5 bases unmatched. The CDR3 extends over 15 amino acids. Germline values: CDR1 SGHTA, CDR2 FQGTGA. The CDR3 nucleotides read TGTGCCAGCAGCTTACAAGCGGGGGGCGGCAATGAGCAGTTCTTC. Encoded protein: CASSLQAGGGNEQFF.

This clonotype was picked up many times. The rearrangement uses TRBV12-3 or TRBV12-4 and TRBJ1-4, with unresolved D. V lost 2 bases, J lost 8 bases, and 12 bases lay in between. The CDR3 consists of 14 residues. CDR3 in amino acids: CASSLRDRSEKLFF. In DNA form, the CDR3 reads TGTGCCAGCAGTTTACGGGATAGGTCGGAAAAACTGTTTTTT.

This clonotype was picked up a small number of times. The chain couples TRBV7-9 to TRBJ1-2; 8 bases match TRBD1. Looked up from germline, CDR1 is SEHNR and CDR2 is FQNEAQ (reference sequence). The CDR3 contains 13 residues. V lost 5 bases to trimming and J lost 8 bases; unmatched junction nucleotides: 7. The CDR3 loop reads CASSPTTGDGYTF. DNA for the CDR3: TGTGCCAGCAGCCCCACGACAGGGGACGGCTACACCTTC.

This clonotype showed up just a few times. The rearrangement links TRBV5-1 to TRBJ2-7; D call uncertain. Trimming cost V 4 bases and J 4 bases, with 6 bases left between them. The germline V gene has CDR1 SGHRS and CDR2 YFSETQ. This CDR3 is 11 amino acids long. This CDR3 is CASSAMYEQYF. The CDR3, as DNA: TGCGCCAGCAGCGCAATGTACGAGCAGTACTTC.

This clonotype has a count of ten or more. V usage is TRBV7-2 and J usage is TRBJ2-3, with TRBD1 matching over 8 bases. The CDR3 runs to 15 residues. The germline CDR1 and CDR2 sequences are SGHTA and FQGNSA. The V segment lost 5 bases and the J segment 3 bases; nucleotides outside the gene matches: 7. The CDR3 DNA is TGTGCCAGCAGCCCAGGGGGCGTGGGGACAGATACGCAGTATTTT. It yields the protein CASSPGGVGTDTQYF.

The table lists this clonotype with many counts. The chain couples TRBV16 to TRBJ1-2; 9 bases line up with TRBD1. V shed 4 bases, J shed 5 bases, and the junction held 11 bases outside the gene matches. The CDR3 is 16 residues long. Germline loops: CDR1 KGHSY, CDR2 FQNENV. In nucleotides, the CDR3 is TGTGCCAGCAGCCGTGGGACGGGACAGGGAGAGTATGGCTACACCTTC. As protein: CASSRGTGQGEYGYTF.

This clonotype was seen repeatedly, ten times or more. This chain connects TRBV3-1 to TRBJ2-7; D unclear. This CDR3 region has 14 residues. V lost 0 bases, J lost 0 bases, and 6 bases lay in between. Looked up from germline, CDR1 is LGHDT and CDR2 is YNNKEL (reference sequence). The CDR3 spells CASSQETLSYEQYF. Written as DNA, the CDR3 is TGTGCCAGCAGCCAAGAAACACTCTCCTACGAGCAGTACTTC.

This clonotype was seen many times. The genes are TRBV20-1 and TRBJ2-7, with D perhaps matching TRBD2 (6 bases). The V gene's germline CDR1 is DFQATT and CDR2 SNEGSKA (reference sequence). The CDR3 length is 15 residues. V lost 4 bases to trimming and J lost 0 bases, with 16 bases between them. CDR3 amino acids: CSAIPSGPISYEQYF. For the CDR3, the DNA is TGCAGTGCTATACCGAGCGGGCCCATCTCCTACGAGCAGTACTTC.

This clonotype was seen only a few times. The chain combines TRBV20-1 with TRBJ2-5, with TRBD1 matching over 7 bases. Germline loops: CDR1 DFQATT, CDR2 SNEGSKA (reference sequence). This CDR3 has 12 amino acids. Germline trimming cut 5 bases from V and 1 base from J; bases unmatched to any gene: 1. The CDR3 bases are TGCAGTGCTTGGGACAGCCAAGAGACCCAGTACTTC. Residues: CSAWDSQETQYF.

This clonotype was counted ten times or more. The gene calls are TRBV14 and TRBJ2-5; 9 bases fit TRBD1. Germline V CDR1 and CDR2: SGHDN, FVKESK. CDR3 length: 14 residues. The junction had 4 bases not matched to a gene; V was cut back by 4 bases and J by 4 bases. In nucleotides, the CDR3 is TGTGCCAGCAGCCTCAGGACAGGGGCAGAGACCCAGTACTTC. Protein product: CASSLRTGAETQYF.

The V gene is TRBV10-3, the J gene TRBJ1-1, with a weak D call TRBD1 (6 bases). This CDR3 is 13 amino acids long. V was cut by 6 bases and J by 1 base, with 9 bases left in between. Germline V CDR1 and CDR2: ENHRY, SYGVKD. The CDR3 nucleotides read TGTGCCATCAGGGCGGGACAGAACACTGAAGCTTTCTTT. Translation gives CAIRAGQNTEAFF.

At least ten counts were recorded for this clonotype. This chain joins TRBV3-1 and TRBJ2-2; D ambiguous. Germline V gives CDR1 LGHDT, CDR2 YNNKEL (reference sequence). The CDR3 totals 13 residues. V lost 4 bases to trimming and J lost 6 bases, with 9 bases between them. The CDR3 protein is CASSPEVSGELFF. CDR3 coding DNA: TGTGCCAGCAGCCCAGAAGTTTCCGGGGAGCTGTTTTTT. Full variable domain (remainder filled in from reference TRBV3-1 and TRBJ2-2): DTAVSQTPKYLVTQMGNDKSIKCEQNLGHDTMYWYKQDSKKFLKIMFSYNNKELIINETVPNRFSPKSPDKAHLNLHINSLELGDSAVYFCASSPEVSGELFFGEGSRLTVL.

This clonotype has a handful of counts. In DNA, the CDR3 is TGTGCCAGCAGCCTAGGGACAGGGGGCCCCTACGAGCAGTACTTC. Protein: CASSLGTGGPYEQYF. V is TRBV5-4 and J is TRBJ2-7; 12 bases map to TRBD1. Germline V gene lookup returns CDR1 SGHNT and CDR2 YYREEE (reference sequence). Unmatched junction bases numbered 4, after V lost 4 bases and J lost 2 bases. The CDR3 is 15 amino acids. Filled out from reference TRBV5-4 and TRBJ2-7, the complete variable domain reads ETGVTQSPTHLIKTRGQQVTLRCSSQSGHNTVSWYQQALGQGPQFIFQYYREEENGRGNFPPRFSGLQFPNYSSELNVNALELDDSALYLCASSLGTGGPYEQYFGPGTRLTVT.

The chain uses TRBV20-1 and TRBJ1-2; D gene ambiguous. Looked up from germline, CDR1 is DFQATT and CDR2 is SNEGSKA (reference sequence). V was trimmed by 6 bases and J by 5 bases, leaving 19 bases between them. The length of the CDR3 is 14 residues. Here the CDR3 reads CSAPPPDLTYGYTF. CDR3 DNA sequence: TGCAGTGCCCCCCCTCCGGATCTCACTTATGGCTACACCTTC.